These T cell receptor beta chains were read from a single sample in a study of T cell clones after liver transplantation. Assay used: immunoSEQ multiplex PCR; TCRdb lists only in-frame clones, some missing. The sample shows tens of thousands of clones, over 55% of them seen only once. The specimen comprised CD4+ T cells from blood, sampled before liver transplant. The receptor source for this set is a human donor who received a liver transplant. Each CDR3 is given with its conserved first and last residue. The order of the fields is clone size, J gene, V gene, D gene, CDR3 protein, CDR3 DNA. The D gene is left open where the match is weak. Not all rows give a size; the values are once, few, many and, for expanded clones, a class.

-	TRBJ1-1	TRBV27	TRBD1	CASSPDRGWGGTEAFF	TGTGCCAGCAGCCCGGACAGGGGCTGGGGAGGCACTGAAGCTTTCTTT
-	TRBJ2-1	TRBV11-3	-	CASSFGGASSYNEQFF	TGTGCCAGCAGCTTTGGTGGGGCGAGCTCCTACAATGAGCAGTTCTTC
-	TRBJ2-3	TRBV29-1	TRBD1	CSVTDRGPTDTQYF	TGCAGCGTCACTGACAGGGGACCCACAGATACGCAGTATTTT
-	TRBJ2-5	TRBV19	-	CASRSSPGRGGETQYF	TGTGCCAGTAGGTCGAGTCCGGGACGGGGAGGAGAGACCCAGTACTTC
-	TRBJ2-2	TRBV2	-	CASSEGLRGRTGELFF	TGTGCCAGCAGTGAAGGACTGAGAGGGAGGACCGGGGAGCTGTTTTTT
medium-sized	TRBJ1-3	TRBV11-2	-	CASSLVLRQGPGNTIYF	TGTGCCAGCAGCTTAGTCCTACGTCAGGGGCCTGGAAACACCATATATTTT
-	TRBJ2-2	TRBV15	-	CATSRASTDTGELFF	TGTGCCACCAGCAGAGCCTCGACTGACACCGGGGAGCTGTTTTTT
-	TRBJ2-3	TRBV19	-	CASSGGPDTQYF	TGTGCCAGTAGTGGAGGGCCAGATACGCAGTATTTT
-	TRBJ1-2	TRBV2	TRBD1	CASADRENGYTF	TGTGCCAGCGCCGACAGGGAGAATGGCTACACCTTC
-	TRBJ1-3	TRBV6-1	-	CASKQGYSGNTIYF	TGTGCCAGCAAACAGGGCTACTCTGGAAACACCATATATTTT
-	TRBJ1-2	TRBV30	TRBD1	CAWSIQTGRYTF	TGTGCCTGGAGTATCCAGACAGGGCGCTACACCTTC
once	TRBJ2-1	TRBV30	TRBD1	CAWSVQGGYNEQFF	TGTGCCTGGAGTGTACAGGGGGGCTACAATGAGCAGTTCTTC
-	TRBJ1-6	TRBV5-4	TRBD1	CASSQGQGVNSPLHF	TGTGCCAGCAGCCAGGGACAGGGGGTTAATTCACCCCTCCACTTT
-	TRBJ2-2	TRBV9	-	CASSVGLAAGELFF	TGTGCCAGCAGCGTTGGGCTAGCCGCCGGGGAGCTGTTTTTT
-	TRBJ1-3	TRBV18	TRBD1	CASSRDSISGNTIYF	TGTGCCAGCTCACGGGACAGCATCTCTGGAAACACCATATATTTT
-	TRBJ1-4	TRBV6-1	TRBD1	CASRLDRATNEKLFF	TGTGCCAGCAGACTAGACAGGGCAACTAATGAAAAACTGTTTTTT
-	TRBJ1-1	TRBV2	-	CASNEQWNRATEAFF	TGTGCCAGCAACGAACAATGGAACAGGGCTACTGAAGCTTTCTTT
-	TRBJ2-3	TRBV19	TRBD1	CASSTGDRGKADTQYF	TGTGCCAGTAGTACCGGGGACAGGGGGAAGGCAGATACGCAGTATTTT
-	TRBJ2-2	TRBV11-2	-	CASSLERVGELFF	TGTGCCAGCAGCCTCGAACGGGTCGGGGAGCTGTTTTTT
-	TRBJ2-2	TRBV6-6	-	CASSYGRSTGELFF	TGTGCCAGCAGTTACGGGCGCAGCACCGGGGAGCTGTTTTTT
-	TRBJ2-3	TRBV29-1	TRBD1	CSVEDGRGSEDTQYF	TGCAGCGTTGAAGATGGCAGGGGGTCGGAAGATACGCAGTATTTT
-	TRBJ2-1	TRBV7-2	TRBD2	CAINSRMTSGGVDEQFF	TGTGCCATTAACAGCAGGATGACTAGCGGGGGGGTAGATGAGCAGTTCTTC
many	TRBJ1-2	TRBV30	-	CAWTVRRATNYGYTF	TGTGCCTGGACGGTCCGGAGAGCTACTAACTATGGCTACACCTTC
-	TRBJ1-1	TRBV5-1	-	CASSPVIRSDEAFF	TGCGCCAGCAGCCCGGTTATTCGTTCCGATGAAGCTTTCTTT
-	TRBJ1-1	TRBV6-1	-	CASSPNTGYTEAFF	TGTGCCAGCAGTCCGAACACGGGGTACACTGAAGCTTTCTTT
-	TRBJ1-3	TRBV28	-	CASTGQRNSGNTIYF	TGTGCCAGCACCGGACAGAGGAACTCTGGAAACACCATATATTTT
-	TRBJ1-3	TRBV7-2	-	CASSSRRGSGNTIYF	TGTGCCAGCAGCTCGCGTCGGGGCTCTGGAAACACCATATATTTT
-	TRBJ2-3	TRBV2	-	CASSEASKGLTQYF	TGTGCCAGCAGTGAAGCTAGTAAGGGGCTGACGCAGTATTTT
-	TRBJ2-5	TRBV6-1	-	CASSEVIGVPETQYF	TGTGCCAGCAGTGAAGTAATAGGAGTCCCCGAGACCCAGTACTTC
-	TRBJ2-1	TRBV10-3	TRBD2	CAISDQTSGRYNEQFF	TGTGCCATCAGTGACCAGACTAGCGGGAGGTATAATGAGCAGTTCTTC
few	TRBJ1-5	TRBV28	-	CASSRGGRDSNQPQHF	TGTGCCAGCAGTCGGGGTGGGAGGGATAGCAATCAGCCCCAGCATTTT
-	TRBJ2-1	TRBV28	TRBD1	CASRGTGGGGFF	TGTGCCAGCAGAGGAACAGGGGGTGGGGGGTTCTTC
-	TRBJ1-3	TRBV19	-	CASSIKYSYSGNTIYF	TGTGCCAGTAGTATAAAGTACAGCTACTCTGGAAACACCATATATTTT
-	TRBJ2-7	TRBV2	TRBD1	CASSAGTGSYEQYF	TGTGCCAGCAGTGCCGGGACAGGTTCCTACGAGCAGTACTTC
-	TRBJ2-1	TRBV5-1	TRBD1	CASSPEGTGINEQFF	TGCGCCAGCAGCCCGGAAGGGACAGGAATCAATGAGCAGTTCTTC
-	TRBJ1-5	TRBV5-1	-	CASSSRGGRNQPQHF	TGCGCCAGCAGCTCCAGAGGTGGCCGCAATCAGCCCCAGCATTTT
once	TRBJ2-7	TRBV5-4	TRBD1	CASSLEPTGGSLNEQYF	TGTGCCAGCAGCTTGGAACCGACAGGGGGCAGTCTCAACGAGCAGTACTTC
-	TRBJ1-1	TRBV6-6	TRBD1	CASSTDRGYVTEAFF	TGTGCCAGCAGTACGGACAGGGGGTATGTCACTGAAGCTTTCTTT
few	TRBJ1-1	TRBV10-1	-	CASSDQDINAEAFF	TGCGCCAGCAGTGACCAGGATATAAACGCTGAAGCTTTCTTT